One T cell receptor beta chain is described in this entry. The antigen is not known. PCR amplification relied on 60 Vbeta primers (plus 13 Jbeta primers). The repertoire was sequenced with immunoSEQ multiplex PCR; TCRdb's copy has only in-frame clones and lacks some. The sample carries about 85,000 clones, under 90% recorded once. The data belong to a study of cytomegalovirus exposure and HLA in healthy donors. General study findings and limits: It was reported that TCR beta sequences correctly inferred the HLA-A and HLA-B alleles for most subjects.

Germline V gene data show CDR1 as LNHDA and CDR2 as SQIVND (reference sequence). This CDR3 has 14 amino acids. V gave up 6 bases and J gave up 7 bases, with 16 bases separating them. The sample was PBMCs. The TCR originated in a man aged 50-60 years in good health and CMV-seropositive. The chain couples TRBV19 to TRBJ2-1; D may be TRBD1 (6 bases). The CDR3 is CASSGQLNSNEQFF. The DNA for the CDR3 is TGTGCCAGTAGCGGACAGTTGAACAGTAATGAGCAGTTCTTC. Drawing the rest from reference TRBV19 and TRBJ2-1, the complete variable domain is DGGITQSPKYLFRKEGQNVTLSCEQNLNHDAMYWYRQDPGQGLRLIYYSQIVNDFQKGDIAEGYSVSREKKESFPLTVTSAQKNPTAFYLCASSGQLNSNEQFFGPGTRLTVL.